One and the same sample provided the 8 T cell receptor beta chains below, sequenced in a study of beta chain features in type 1 diabetes. Sequenced material consisted of expressed TCRB transcripts (all of the isolated RNA was reverse transcribed). Measured with immunoSEQ multiplex PCR; TCRdb has only the in-frame clones, and not every one. This sample has 810,000 or so clones; roughly 15% occur once, and the top ten carry 0.023%. The sequencing input was naive CD4+ T cells from blood. These receptors originate from a woman aged 18-30 years in good health.

V and J are TRBV7-2 and TRBJ2-3; 11 bases align to TRBD2. V was pared by 5 bases and J by 2 bases, with 9 bases of the junction left unmatched. CDR3 length: 17 residues. Per the germline V gene, CDR1 is SGHTA and CDR2 is FQGNSA. The chain's CDR3 is CASSASGTSGVTDTQYF. In DNA form, the CDR3 reads TGTGCCAGCAGCGCTAGCGGGACTAGCGGAGTCACAGATACGCAGTATTTT.

This clone was seen more than once but under ten times. V usage is TRBV6-5 and J usage is TRBJ2-1; TRBD2 agrees at 9 bases. CDR3 size: 14 residues. CDR1 MNHEY and CDR2 SVGAGI come from the germline V gene. Trimming removed 6 bases from V and 6 bases from J; junction bases left unmatched: 6. Here the CDR3 DNA reads TGTGCCAGCAGCCCGGGACTAGCATTCAATGAGCAGTTCTTC. Translated, it gives CASSPGLAFNEQFF.

V is TRBV28 and J is TRBJ2-1; 15 bases fit TRBD2. Germline V lookup: CDR1 MDHEN, CDR2 SYDVKM. This CDR3 region has 15 residues. J gave up 5 bases and V 11 bases, and 7 bases lay outside the gene matches. The CDR3 bases are TGTGCCTGTCGGACTAGCGGGAGGGGGAACAATGAGCAGTTCTTC. This sequence encodes CACRTSGRGNNEQFF. Looking up the rest from reference TRBV28 and TRBJ2-1 gives the full variable domain: DVKVTQSSRYLVKRTGEKVFLECVQDMDHENMFWYRQDPGLGLRLIYFSYDVKMKEKGDIPEGYSVSREKKERFSLILESASTNQTSMYLCACRTSGRGNNEQFFGPGTRLTVL.

The chain joins TRBV6-5 to TRBJ1-2, with 10 bases aligning to TRBD1. V gave up 6 bases and J gave up 6 bases; unmatched junction bases: 7. Germline CDR1 reads MNHEY; CDR2 reads SVGAGI. The CDR3 is 14 residues long. CDR3 in amino acids: CASSGRDRGHGYTF. CDR3 sequence (DNA): TGTGCCAGCAGCGGCCGGGACAGGGGACATGGCTACACCTTC.

J is TRBJ1-5 and V is TRBV19; 7 nucleotides line up with TRBD1. The CDR3 sequence is 13 residues long. Germline V gives CDR1 LNHDA, CDR2 SQIVND (reference sequence). Trimming at V came to 7 bases and at J to 5 bases, leaving 5 bases not matched to a gene. CDR3 in DNA: TGTGCCAGTACTCAGGGGGGTGATCAGCCCCAGCATTTT. Its translation is CASTQGGDQPQHF.

This clone has a handful of counts. This sequence joins TRBV6-6 and TRBJ2-7, with D possibly being TRBD1 (6 bases). Germline V lookup: CDR1 MNHNY, CDR2 SVGAGI (reference sequence). The germline V and J ends were trimmed by 7 bases and 7 bases, with 23 bases remaining between them. The CDR3 consists of 15 residues. The DNA of the CDR3 is TGTGCCAGCAACCCACGTGGGGACACTTCGGGGGAGCAGTACTTC. It yields the protein CASNPRGDTSGEQYF.

This clone showed up just a few times. The V call is TRBV5-1, the J call TRBJ2-7; weak D call: TRBD1 (6 bases). Trimming pared 4 bases from V and 2 bases from J, leaving 16 bases between. CDR1 is SGHRS, CDR2 YFSETQ, per germline. The CDR3 has 15 residues. The CDR3 loop reads CASSQSTQGPYEQYF. CDR3 coding DNA: TGCGCCAGCAGCCAATCCACACAGGGCCCCTACGAGCAGTACTTC.

The CDR3 spells CASSLARPGAWGTGELFF. Written as DNA, the CDR3 is TGCGCCAGCAGCTTGGCCCGTCCAGGGGCGTGGGGCACCGGGGAGCTGTTTTTT. The J gene is TRBJ2-2, the V gene TRBV5-1; possible D gene TRBD1, 6 bases. The CDR3 is made up of 18 amino acids. With 0 bases removed from V and 4 bases from J, the gap between germline ends came to 19 bases. CDR1 and CDR2 from the germline V gene are SGHRS and YFSETQ. The variable domain in full, with the rest retrieved from reference TRBV5-1 and TRBJ2-2, is KAGVTQTPRYLIKTRGQQVTLSCSPISGHRSVSWYQQTPGQGLQFLFEYFSETQRNKGNFPGRFSGRQFSNSRSEMNVSTLELGDSALYLCASSLARPGAWGTGELFFGEGSRLTVL.